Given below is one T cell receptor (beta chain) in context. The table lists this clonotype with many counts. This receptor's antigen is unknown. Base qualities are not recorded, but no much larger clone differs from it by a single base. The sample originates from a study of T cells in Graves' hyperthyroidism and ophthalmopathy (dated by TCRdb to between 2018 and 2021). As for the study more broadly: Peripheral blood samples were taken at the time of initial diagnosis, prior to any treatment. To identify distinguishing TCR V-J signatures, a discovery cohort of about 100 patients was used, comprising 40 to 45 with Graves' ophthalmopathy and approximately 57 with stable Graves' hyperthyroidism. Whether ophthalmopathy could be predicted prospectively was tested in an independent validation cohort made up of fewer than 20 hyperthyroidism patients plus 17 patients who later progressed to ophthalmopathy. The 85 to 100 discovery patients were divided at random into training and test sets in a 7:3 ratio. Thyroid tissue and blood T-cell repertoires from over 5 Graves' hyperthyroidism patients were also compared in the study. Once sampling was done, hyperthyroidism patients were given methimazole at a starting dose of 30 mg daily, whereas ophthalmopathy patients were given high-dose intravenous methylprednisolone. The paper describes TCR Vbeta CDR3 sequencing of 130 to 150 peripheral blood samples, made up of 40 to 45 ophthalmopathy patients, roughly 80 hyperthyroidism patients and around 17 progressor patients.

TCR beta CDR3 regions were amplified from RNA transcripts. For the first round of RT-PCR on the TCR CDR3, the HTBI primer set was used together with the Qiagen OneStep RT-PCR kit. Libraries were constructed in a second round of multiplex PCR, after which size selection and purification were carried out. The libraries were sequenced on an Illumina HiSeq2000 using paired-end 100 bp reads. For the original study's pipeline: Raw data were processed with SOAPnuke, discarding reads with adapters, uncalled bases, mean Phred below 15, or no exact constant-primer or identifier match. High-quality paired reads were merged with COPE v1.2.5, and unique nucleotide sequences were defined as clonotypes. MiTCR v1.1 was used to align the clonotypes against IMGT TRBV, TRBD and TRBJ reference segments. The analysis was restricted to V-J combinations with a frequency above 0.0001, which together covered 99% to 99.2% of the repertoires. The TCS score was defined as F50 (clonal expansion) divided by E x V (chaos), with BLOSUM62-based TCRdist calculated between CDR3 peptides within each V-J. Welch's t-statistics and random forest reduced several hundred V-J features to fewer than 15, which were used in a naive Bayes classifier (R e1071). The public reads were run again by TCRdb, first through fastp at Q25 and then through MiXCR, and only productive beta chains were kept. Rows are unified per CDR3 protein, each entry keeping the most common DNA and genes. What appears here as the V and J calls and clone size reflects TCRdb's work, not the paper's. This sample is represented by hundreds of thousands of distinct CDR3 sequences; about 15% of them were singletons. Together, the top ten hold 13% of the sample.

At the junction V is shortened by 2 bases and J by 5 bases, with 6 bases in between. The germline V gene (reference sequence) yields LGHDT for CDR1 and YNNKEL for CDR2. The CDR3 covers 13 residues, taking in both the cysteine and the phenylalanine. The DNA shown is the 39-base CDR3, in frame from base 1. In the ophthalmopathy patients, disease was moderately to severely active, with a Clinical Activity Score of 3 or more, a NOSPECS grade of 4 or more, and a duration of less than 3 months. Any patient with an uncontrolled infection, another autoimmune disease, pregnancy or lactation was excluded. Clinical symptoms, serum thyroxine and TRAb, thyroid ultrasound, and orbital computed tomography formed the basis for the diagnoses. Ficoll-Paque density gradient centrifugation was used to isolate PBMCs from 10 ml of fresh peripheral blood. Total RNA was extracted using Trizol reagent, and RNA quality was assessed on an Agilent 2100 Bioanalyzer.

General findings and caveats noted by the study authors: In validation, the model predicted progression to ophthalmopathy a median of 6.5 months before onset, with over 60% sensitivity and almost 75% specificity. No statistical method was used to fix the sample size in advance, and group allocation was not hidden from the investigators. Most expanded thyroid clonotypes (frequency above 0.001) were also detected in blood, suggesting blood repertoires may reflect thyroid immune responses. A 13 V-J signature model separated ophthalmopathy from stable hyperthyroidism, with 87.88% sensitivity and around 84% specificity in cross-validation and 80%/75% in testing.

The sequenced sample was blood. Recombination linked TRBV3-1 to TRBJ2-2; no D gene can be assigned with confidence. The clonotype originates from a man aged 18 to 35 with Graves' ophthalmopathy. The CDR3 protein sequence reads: CASSQYTTGELFF. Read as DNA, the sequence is TGTGCCAGCAGCCAATATACGACCGGGGAGCTGTTTTTT. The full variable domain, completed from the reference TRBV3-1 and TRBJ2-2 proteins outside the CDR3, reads DTAVSQTPKYLVTQMGNDKSIKCEQNLGHDTMYWYKQDSKKFLKIMFSYNNKELIINETVPNRFSPKSPDKAHLNLHINSLELGDSAVYFCASSQYTTGELFFGEGSRLTVL.